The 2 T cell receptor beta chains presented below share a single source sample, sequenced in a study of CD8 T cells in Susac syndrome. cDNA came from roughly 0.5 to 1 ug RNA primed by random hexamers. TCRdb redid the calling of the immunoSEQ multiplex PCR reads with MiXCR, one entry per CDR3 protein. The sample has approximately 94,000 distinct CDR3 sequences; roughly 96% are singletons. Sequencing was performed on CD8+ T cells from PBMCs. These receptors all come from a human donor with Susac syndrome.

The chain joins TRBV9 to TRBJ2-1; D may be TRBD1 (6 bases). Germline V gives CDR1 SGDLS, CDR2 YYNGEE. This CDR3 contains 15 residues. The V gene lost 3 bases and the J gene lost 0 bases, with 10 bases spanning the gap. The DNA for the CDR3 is TGTGCCAGCAGCGCCAGGGGAAGCTCCTACAATGAGCAGTTCTTC. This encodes CASSARGSSYNEQFF.

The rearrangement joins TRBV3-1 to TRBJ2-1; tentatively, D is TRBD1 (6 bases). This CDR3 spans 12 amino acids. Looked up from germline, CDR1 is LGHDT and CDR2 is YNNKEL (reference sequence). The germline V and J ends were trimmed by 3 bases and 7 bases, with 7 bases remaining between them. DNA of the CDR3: TGTGCCAGCAGCCAGGGGGCGAATGAGCAGTTCTTC. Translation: CASSQGANEQFF.